This T cell receptor (beta chain) was observed in a study of cytomegalovirus exposure and HLA in healthy donors. About this clone: No antigen is known for it.

PCR was performed using 60 Vbeta and 13 Jbeta primers. TCRdb keeps only in-frame clones here, not all; method: immunoSEQ multiplex PCR. Of about 200,000 clones in the sample, 70% to 85% were seen once. Regarding the study as a whole: Diagnosis of cytomegalovirus status made by the classifier reportedly showed high specificity and sensitivity.

Germline V gene lookup returns CDR1 SGHRS and CDR2 YFSETQ. The CDR3 is 14 amino acids. V lost 0 bases to trimming and J lost 0 bases, with 6 bases between them. Sequencing was carried out using PBMCs. V usage is TRBV5-1 and J usage is TRBJ1-1, with D hard to call. The source is a boy aged 2 to 10 in good health and CMV-seronegative. The CDR3 DNA reads as TGCGCCAGCAGCTTGGCCACGGTGAACACTGAAGCTTTCTTT. Protein sequence: CASSLATVNTEAFF.